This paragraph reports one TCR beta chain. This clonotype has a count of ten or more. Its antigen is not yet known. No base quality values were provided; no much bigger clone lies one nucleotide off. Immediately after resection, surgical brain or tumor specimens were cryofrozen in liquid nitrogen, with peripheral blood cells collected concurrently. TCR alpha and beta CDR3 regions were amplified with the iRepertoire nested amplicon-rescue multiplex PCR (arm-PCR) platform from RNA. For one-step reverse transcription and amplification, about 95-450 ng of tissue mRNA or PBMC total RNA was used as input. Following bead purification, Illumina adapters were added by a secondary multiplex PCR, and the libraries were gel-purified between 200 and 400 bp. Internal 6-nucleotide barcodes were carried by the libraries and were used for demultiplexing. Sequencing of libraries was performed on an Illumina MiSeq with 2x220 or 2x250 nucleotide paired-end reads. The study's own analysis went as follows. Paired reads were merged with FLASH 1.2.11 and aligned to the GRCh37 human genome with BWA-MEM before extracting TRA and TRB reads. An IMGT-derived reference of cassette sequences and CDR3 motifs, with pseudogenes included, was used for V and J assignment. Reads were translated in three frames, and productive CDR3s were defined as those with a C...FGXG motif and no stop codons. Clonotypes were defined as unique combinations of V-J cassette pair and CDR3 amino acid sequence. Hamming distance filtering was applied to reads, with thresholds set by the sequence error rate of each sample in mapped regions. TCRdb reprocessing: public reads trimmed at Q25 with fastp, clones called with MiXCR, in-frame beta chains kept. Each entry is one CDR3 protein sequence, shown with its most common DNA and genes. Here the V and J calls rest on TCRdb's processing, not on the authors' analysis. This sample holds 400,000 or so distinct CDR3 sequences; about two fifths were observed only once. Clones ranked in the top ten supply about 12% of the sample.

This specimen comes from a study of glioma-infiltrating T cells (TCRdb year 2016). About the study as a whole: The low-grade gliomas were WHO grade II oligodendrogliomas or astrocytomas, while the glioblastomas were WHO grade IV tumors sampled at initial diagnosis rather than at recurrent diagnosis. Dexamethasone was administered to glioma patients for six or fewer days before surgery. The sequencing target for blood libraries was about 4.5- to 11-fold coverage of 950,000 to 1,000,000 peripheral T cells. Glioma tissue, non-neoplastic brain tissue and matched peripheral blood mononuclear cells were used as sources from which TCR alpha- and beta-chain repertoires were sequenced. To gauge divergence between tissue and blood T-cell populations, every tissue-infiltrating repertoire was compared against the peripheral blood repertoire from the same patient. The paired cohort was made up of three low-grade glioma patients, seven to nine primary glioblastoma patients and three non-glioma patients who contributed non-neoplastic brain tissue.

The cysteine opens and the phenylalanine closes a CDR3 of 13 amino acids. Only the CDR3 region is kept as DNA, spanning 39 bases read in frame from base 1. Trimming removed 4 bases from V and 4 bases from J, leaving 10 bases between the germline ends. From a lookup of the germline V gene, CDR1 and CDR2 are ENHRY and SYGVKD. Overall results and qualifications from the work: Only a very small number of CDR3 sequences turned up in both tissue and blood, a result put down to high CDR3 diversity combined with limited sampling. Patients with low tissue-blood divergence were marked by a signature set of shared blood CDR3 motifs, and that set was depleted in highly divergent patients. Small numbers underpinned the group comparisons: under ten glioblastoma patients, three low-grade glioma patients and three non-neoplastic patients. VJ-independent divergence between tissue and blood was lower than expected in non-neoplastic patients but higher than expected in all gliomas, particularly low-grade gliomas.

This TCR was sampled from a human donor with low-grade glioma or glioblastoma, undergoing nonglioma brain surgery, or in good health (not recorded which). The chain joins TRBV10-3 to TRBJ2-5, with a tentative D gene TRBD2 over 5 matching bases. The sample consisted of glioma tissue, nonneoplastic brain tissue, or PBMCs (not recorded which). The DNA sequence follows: TGTGCCATCAGTGTGGACTTTTTAGAGACCCAGTACTTC. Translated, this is CAISVDFLETQYF.